This T cell receptor beta chain was found in a study of T cell responses to AZD1222 COVID-19 vaccine (dated by TCRdb to the early 2020s). Concerning the study at large: TCR sequencing covered roughly 230 trial participants: 207 given two doses of AZD1222 and about 26 given two doses of MenACWY control vaccine. Trial participants were enrolled by age into 18-55, 56-69 and 70-plus year subgroups, with about 150, 27 and 61 TCR-sequenced participants respectively. Broad study findings and their caveats: Conclusions about previously exposed vaccinees are limited, since just five or six AZD1222 recipients were seropositive for SARS-CoV-2 at baseline. Because no day 14 peak-response samples were available, the repertoires could be characterized only after the peak T cell response. Reportedly, almost half of the unique spike-specific TCRs recognized epitopes lying outside the regions that are mutated in the B.1.351 and B.1.1.7 variants. Participants were mostly white British and included more females than males, and it was suggested by the authors that clonal diversity may have been underestimated. In the small 56-69-year group, the increase in depth fell short of significance, most likely because of low power. Spike-specific TCR breadth and depth rose significantly after two AZD1222 doses compared with day 0 and with MenACWY recipients. CD4 TCRs associated with the vaccine covered the entire spike protein, and the dominant responses were in regions 160-218 and 743-854.

With regard to this clone: This clone's antigen is unknown. Per-nucleotide qualities are absent, and no much larger clonotype sits a single base away.

Taken from cysteine to phenylalanine, the CDR3 has 14 residues. Only CDR3 DNA remains: 42 bases, in frame from the first base. CDR1 and CDR2 are drawn from the germline V gene (reference sequence): SGHNT, YYREEE. V loses 2 bases, J loses 2 bases, and the germline ends lie 10 bases apart. This sample's time point label indicates: about 28 days (+/-7) after the second vaccine dose. AZD1222 recipients whose second dose came at about 4 weeks and those whose second dose came at about 12 weeks were combined into one group, since spike-specific TCR depth and breadth did not differ between the two schedules. Samples from vaccinated people were obtained from the UK trials COV001 and COV002, which included a single-blind randomized controlled phase 2/3 trial of AZD1222 (ChAdOx1 nCoV-19) in healthy adults. For TCRbeta chain sequencing, PBMC samples from trial participants were taken at day 0 and at day 28 after the second dose.

The CDR3 regions of human TCRbeta chains were analyzed by immunosequencing. For the original study's pipeline: Repertoire TCRs were checked for matches against a reference library of SARS-CoV-2-specific TCRs that had been generated using the MIRA antigen-specificity platform. Breadth was defined as the fraction of unique TCRs that were SARS-CoV-2-associated. Depth was defined as the fraction of total T cells that were SARS-CoV-2-associated. Using the MIRA data, each spike-specific TCR was assigned both to the spike region to which the TCR was reactive and to a CD4 or CD8 class. Log10-transformed breadth and depth values were compared by one-way ANOVA with Sidak's multiple comparisons tests. TCRdb took this table from immuneACCESS and kept in-frame rearrangements with V and J called. Such tables lack part of the clones; where checked against another copy, unresolved V genes explain under half of the gap, and the rest is unexplained. For V, J and clone size, that table is used; D and trimming come from the DNA. The sample contains about 100,000 clones, around 87% of them found a single time. The leading ten clones occupy roughly a tenth of the sample.

This TCR was recovered from an adult who received the AZD1222 COVID-19 vaccine. The material was peripheral blood, obtained 28 days after the second AZD1222 dose. This chain joins TRBV5-4 to TRBJ2-5; D gene: possibly TRBD1, on 5 matching bases. The CDR3 amino acid sequence is: CASSLPGLQETQYF. The DNA sequence is TGTGCCAGCAGCTTACCAGGGCTACAAGAGACCCAGTACTTC.